Reported below is one T cell receptor beta chain. The antigen remains undetermined. The V end was cut by 7 bases, the J end by 5 bases, with 14 bases between. CDR1 and CDR2 (germline): SGHVS, FNYEAQ. The CDR3 spans 13 residues. Second-dose groups at about 4 or about 12 weeks were pooled. Profiling relied on immunoSEQ multiplex PCR, and the TCRdb table lists in-frame clones only, not all of them. The repertoire holds 150,000 to 200,000 clones, with roughly nine tenths as singletons. This entry belongs to a study of T cell responses to AZD1222 COVID-19 vaccine. Notes on the study in general: The peak T cell response came first, and repertoires were sampled only after it.

Sequenced material: peripheral blood, taken 28 days after the second AZD1222 dose. The chain employs TRBV7-6 and TRBJ1-1; TRBD1 might be the D (5 bases). The source of this sequence is an adult who received the AZD1222 COVID-19 vaccine. The CDR3 reads CASTSGAGTEAFF. The CDR3 region has the DNA TGTGCCAGCACCTCCGGGGCGGGGACTGAAGCTTTCTTT.